This record looks at one T cell receptor (beta chain) sequence and its context. Its target antigen remains unknown. Libraries were prepared through the immunoSEQ multiplex PCR assay. A mixture of 60 forward primers for TCR Vbeta segments and 13 reverse primers for TCR Jbeta segments was used in the multiplex PCR. Amplification of the CDR3 region of rearranged TCR beta genes was performed with a multiplex PCR assay on genomic DNA. Amplified TCR beta libraries were sequenced as 87-base-pair reads on the Illumina HiSeq System. The published analysis was carried out like this. A later analysis tallied 75 million to 95 million unique TCR beta chains across the 666 repertoires, and about 10 million of those chains were shared by two or more donors. Raw reads were error-corrected and collapsed into unique sequences by a nearest-neighbor algorithm in which closely related sequences were merged to remove PCR and sequencing errors. CDR3 sequences were aligned to IMGT reference sequences to assign V, D and J gene segments. For a sequence to be retained, a match of at least six nucleotides to both a V gene segment and a J gene segment was required. Rearrangements were classified as productive when the CDR3 lacked stop codons and remained in frame with V and J, and all other rearrangements were classified as non-productive. Following IMGT convention, CDR3 was defined as the stretch from the second conserved V-encoded cysteine to the conserved J-encoded phenylalanine. Sequences without an unambiguous match to a single V gene segment were excluded from the earlier analysis of over 500 of the donors. In an earlier analysis of several hundred of the donors, a V segment was called functional when productive rearrangements were above 56.7%, and segregating when the standard deviation between donors exceeded 5%. A statistical classification framework was developed to diagnose cytomegalovirus status using the catalog of TCR beta chain sequences. In a later analysis, V and J genes were assigned by comparing TCR nucleotide sequences against IMGT/GENE-DB human TR gene sequences. A later analysis assigned CDR3 sequences and most-parsimonious VDJ recombination scenarios with the TCRdist pipeline. In a later analysis, each TCR beta chain was defined by its CDR3 amino acid sequence together with its V-gene family, and reads lacking a unique V-gene family were excluded. In a later analysis, 550 to 650 highly shared, low-generation-probability nucleotide sequences were removed to address suspected cross-contamination and a sequencing artifact. In a later analysis, a clonal expansion index was calculated for each public chain from normalized within-repertoire ranks of inferred template counts. In a later analysis, generation probabilities were computed with a VDJ recombination model fitted to out-of-frame rearrangements, and the resulting probabilities were checked against IGoR. A later analysis scored TCR-TCR, TCR-HLA and TCR-CMV co-occurrence with hypergeometric tests, applying a repertoire-size bias correction to TCR pairs. A later analysis estimated false discovery rates by permuting HLA or CMV assignments 20 times. In a later analysis, co-occurring TCRs were grouped with DBSCAN, and TCRdist sequence similarity was added when clustering was performed within HLA-allele-positive subsets. Repertoires with fewer than 30,000 or more than 120,000 public chains were left out of co-occurrence clustering, as were a handful of repertoires with anomalous nucleotide sharing. TCRdb obtained this table from immuneACCESS and retained in-frame rearrangements with V and J assigned. These tables miss some clones; where compared with another copy, unresolved V genes account for less than half of the shortfall, and the remainder is unexplained. V and J calls plus clone size are reproduced from that table; the DNA served to infer D and trimming. The record for this sample contains roughly 140,000 clones. The ten largest clones represent approximately 2.6% of the sample.

The cohort was made up of roughly 670 healthy bone marrow donors. All cohort members were sampled while nominally healthy, although unrecorded immune exposures were likely present. The donor was CMV seronegative and belonged to the group of 380 or so seronegative cohort members. A peripheral blood sample was provided by each donor, and peripheral blood mononuclear cells were used for TCR beta sequencing. Genomic DNA was extracted from the blood cell samples with the Qiagen DNeasy Blood Extraction Kit. CDR1 is given as SGHVS and CDR2 as FNYEAQ, both from the germline V gene. Compared with germline, V lacks 2 bases and J lacks 10 bases; bases without a gene match: 13. Spanning cysteine to phenylalanine, the CDR3 consists of 17 amino acids. The retained sequence is limited to the CDR3, 51 bases, with the frame set at the first base. This sample was taken from a study of cytomegalovirus exposure and HLA in healthy donors listed by TCRdb under 2017. About the full investigation: In an earlier analysis of approximately 640 of the donors, approximately 300 Gb of sequence data and 120 million or so unique TCR beta sequences from about 190 million T cells were reported. An early release covering around 630 HLA-typed donors comprised about 300 gigabases of sequencing data and around 85 million unique TCR sequences. Among the roughly 400 genotyped donors, around 81% belonged to the genetic ancestry cluster associated with self-reported Caucasian donors. The study aimed to test whether cataloging public T cell receptors could reveal signatures of past pathogen exposure. The T cell repertoires of under 750 subjects were profiled by immunosequencing and related to cytomegalovirus serostatus. In addition to the first cohort of approximately 650 subjects, a separate validation cohort of approximately 130 different subjects was used. To predict cytomegalovirus infection status, the study combined high-throughput TCR immunosequencing, statistical association of individual TCRs with disease status, and machine learning. To study patterns of TCR occurrence, a later analysis re-analyzed previously published TCR beta repertoires from 500 to 850 donors and added high-resolution HLA genotyping. In the later analysis, no new phenotypic data were used to find candidate immune exposures; instead, reliance was placed on TCR beta sequences and their occurrence across donors. An earlier analysis of 500 to 650 of the donors applied high-throughput TCR beta sequencing to assess whether each TCR beta V gene segment acted as functional or pseudogenic. Donor age, sex, ethnicity and CMV serostatus were collected together with the repertoire data. Genome-wide SNP genotypes for about three fifths of the 666 donors were used in a later genetic analysis, which treated that subset as a discovery cohort. All discovery cohort repertoires had been generated on a single sequencing platform. HLA typing included class I and class II loci at four-digit resolution. Typing coverage differed by locus: A, B, C, DRB1 and DQB1 were typed in about 629-640 donors, DQA1 in roughly 510, DPA1 in approximately 600, and DPB1 in approximately 450. Because of strong linkage in the cohort, roughly five DR-DQ haplotypes were treated as single units for association and clustering. On average, approximately 250,000 unique TCR beta nucleotide sequences were sequenced per donor among 350 to 400 genotyped donors of the cohort, with roughly 20% of those sequences being non-productive. Broad study findings and their caveats: The 87-base-pair reads could not distinguish some IMGT-functional V segments, including TRBV6-2 and TRBV6-3, so those segments were excluded. Strong co-occurrence of HLA alleles, especially DR and DQ, made assigning TCR associations to individual alleles difficult. In a later analysis, HLA-associated TCR beta chains showed more clonal expansion and lower generation probabilities than non-associated chains that were equally common. This cohort had only TCR beta chains sequenced, and the lack of alpha or paired-chain data limited which features could be detected. According to a later analysis, most CMV-associated TCR beta chains appeared to be HLA-restricted, and the HLA associations seemed to be driven largely by CMV exposure. A group of highly shared sequence variants was considered likely to be a technical artifact of the sequencing pipeline. A further reported finding was that TCR beta sequences accurately predicted the HLA-A and HLA-B alleles for most subjects in the first cohort. A total of 150 to 200 TCR beta chains were listed by the study as associated with cytomegalovirus. Compared with the approximately 720-donor mean, donors in an Asian-associated ancestry cluster had fewer N-insertions in productive TCRs, according to a later genetic analysis. Linkage disequilibrium might explain the correlated functional status among segregating V segments, but an unknown experimental factor could not be excluded. The presence/absence analyses assumed that sequencing depth was roughly uniform across donors, and that assumption may not be true. Immune exposure information for the cohort was limited to CMV serostatus. While some public TCRs were present in many individuals, most TCR sequences turned up only very rarely across donors. Because some donors lacked HLA typing at each locus, the association tests relied only on the typed subset. Over 15 rarely observed V segments, including chromosome 9 orphons, were excluded from the earlier analysis of several hundred of the donors because counts were too low. V-gene and J-gene trimming of TCR beta chains was associated with a missense DCLRE1C variant in a later genetic analysis, and the association was replicated in an independent cohort. In a later analysis, the rate of TCR association differed among HLA loci, with DRB1 alleles having the most associated TCRs and HLA-C alleles having the fewest. In both the original and validation cohorts, the classifier was reported to diagnose cytomegalovirus status with high specificity and sensitivity. A later analysis associated 15,000 to 20,000 TCR beta sequences with specific HLA alleles at a false discovery rate of 0.05. In an earlier analysis of about 540 of the donors, most TCR beta V segments were observed in productive rearrangements about 87% or about 30% of the time, broadly matching IMGT annotations. The authors suggested that the approach could potentially be extended to other disease states and immunological phenotypes. Several of the top co-occurrence clusters appeared to be linked to parvovirus B19, influenza, CMV and Epstein-Barr virus, according to a later analysis. In vitro tests confirmed that three of the cytomegalovirus-associated TCR beta chains recognize cytomegalovirus antigens.

This TCR came from a man aged 40-50 years in good health and CMV-seronegative. What was sequenced was PBMCs. The chain joins TRBV7-6 to TRBJ1-6; TRBD1 lines up with 8 middle nucleotides. The CDR3 is CASSLNIVNRGGSPLHF. The DNA sequence follows: TGTGCCAGCAGCTTAAATATAGTGAACAGGGGGGGATCACCCCTCCACTTT.